This TCR beta chain was identified during a study of T cells in Graves' hyperthyroidism and ophthalmopathy. Turning to the study itself: The authors collected peripheral blood at initial diagnosis, before any treatment.

The CDR3 is made up of 19 amino acids. The junction had 9 bases not matched to a gene; V was cut back by 5 bases and J by 0 bases. CDR1 is SGHTA, CDR2 FQGTGA, per germline. TCR beta CDR3 regions were amplified from RNA. HTBI primers drove first-round RT-PCR of the TCR CDR3. In TCRdb, the multiplex PCR reads were re-called with MiXCR into one record per CDR3 protein. This sample carries under 400,000 distinct CDR3 sequences, less than 15% of them seen once, and the ten largest clones take roughly 8.3%. This clonotype has just a few counts. The material sequenced was blood. This receptor was identified in a woman aged 18 to 35 with Graves' hyperthyroidism. This chain links TRBV7-3 with TRBJ2-6, with 11 bases that match TRBD2. CDR3 nucleotide sequence: TGTGCCAGCAGCGTACGAGCTAGCGGGAGGTTCTCTGGGGCCAACGTCCTGACTTTC. This encodes CASSVRASGRFSGANVLTF.